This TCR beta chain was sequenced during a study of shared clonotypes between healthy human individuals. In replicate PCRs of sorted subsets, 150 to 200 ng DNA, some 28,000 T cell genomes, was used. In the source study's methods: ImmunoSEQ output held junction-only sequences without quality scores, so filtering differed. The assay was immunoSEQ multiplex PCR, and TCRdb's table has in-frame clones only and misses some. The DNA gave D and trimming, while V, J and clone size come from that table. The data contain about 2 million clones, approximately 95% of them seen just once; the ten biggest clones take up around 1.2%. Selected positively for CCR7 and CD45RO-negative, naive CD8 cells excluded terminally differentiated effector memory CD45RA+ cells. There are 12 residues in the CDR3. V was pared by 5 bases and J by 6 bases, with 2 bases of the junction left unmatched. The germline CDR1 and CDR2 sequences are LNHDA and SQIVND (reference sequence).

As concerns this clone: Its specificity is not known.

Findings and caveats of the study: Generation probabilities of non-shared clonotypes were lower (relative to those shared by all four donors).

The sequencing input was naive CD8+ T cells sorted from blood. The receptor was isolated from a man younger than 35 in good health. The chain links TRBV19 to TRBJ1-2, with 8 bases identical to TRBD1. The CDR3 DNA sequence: TGTGCCAGTAGTGAGACAGGGGATGGCTACACCTTC. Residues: CASSETGDGYTF.